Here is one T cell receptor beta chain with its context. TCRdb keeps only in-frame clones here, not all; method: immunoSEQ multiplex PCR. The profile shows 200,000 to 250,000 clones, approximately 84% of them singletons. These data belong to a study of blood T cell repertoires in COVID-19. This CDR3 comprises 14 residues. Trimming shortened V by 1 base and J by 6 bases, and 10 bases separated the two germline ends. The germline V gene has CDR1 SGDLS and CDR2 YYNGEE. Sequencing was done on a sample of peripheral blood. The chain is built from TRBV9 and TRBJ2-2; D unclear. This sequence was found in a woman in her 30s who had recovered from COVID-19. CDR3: CASSVTLDPGELFF. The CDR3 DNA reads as TGTGCCAGCAGCGTAACCCTAGATCCCGGGGAGCTGTTTTTT. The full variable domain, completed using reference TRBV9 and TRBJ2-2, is DSGVTQTPKHLITATGQRVTLRCSPRSGDLSVYWYQQSLDQGLQFLIQYYNGEERAKGNILERFSAQQFPDLHSELNLSSLELGDSALYFCASSVTLDPGELFFGEGSRLTVL.